The 27 T cell receptor beta chains below come from one sample, sequenced in a study of cytomegalovirus exposure and HLA in healthy donors. The PCR contained 60 Vbeta and 13 Jbeta primers. The protocol was immunoSEQ multiplex PCR, while the TCRdb copy is restricted to in-frame clones and leaves out a portion. The data show around 140,000 clones, about 9.2% seen once. The sample taken for sequencing was PBMCs. These receptors all come from a woman in her thirties or forties in good health and CMV-seropositive.

The rearrangement links TRBV4-2 to TRBJ2-7; D perhaps matches TRBD2 (7 bases). The ends were cut back, 0 bases at V and 0 bases at J, with 9 bases in the middle. The length of the CDR3 is 15 residues. The germline CDR1 and CDR2 sequences are LGHNA and YNFKEQ. The CDR3 here is CASSQDGGASYEQYF. In DNA form, the CDR3 reads TGTGCCAGCAGCCAAGATGGGGGGGCCTCCTACGAGCAGTACTTC.

This rearrangement joins TRBV5-8 to TRBJ2-3, with D hard to call. The CDR3 is 12 residues long. Trimming pared 0 bases from V and 5 bases from J, leaving 4 bases between. CDR1 is SGHTS and CDR2 is YDEGEE in the germline V gene. The CDR3 loop reads CASSLDRDTQYF. CDR3 bases: TGTGCCAGCAGCTTGGACAGAGATACGCAGTATTTT.

This chain uses TRBV7-9 with TRBJ1-2; tentatively, D is TRBD1 (6 bases). Germline assignment: CDR1 SEHNR and CDR2 FQNEAQ (reference sequence). The V gene lost 2 bases and the J gene lost 10 bases, with 14 bases spanning the gap. The CDR3 is 13 amino acids. This chain's CDR3 is CASSLFEGDPYTF. The CDR3 nucleotides are TGTGCCAGCAGCTTATTTGAGGGGGACCCCTACACCTTC.

The chain couples TRBV7-9 to TRBJ1-2; a possible D gene is TRBD1 (6 bases). This CDR3 comprises 14 residues. Germline lookup yields CDR1 SEHNR and CDR2 FQNEAQ (reference sequence). The V and J ends lost 0 bases and 8 bases respectively, with 13 bases between them. CDR3 nucleotide sequence: TGTGCCAGCAGCTTAGCGACAGGTCCGGGAGGCTACACCTTC. This gives the protein CASSLATGPGGYTF.

The V and J genes are TRBV4-1 and TRBJ2-3; 9 bases line up with TRBD2. CDR1 is MGHRA, CDR2 YSYEKL, per germline. The CDR3 runs 17 residues. The V gene end was trimmed by 0 bases and the J gene end by 4 bases; junction bases not matched to a gene: 8. In DNA, the CDR3 is TGCGCCAGCAGCCAAGATCTTAGCGGGGGAGGTTCAGATACGCAGTATTTT. Translating gives CASSQDLSGGGSDTQYF.

The V call is TRBV6-5, the J call TRBJ1-1; D call uncertain. The CDR3 extends over 14 amino acids. Germline CDR1 reads MNHEY; CDR2 reads SVGAGI. The V gene lost 6 bases and the J gene lost 9 bases, with 20 bases spanning the gap. CDR3 amino acids: CASSLVSSLNQAFF. CDR3 DNA: TGTGCCAGCAGCCTCGTATCTAGCCTCAACCAAGCTTTCTTT.

Only a few counts were recorded for this clone. The CDR3 region is CASSELDLAGDQETQYF. The CDR3 bases are TGCGCCAGCAGTGAGTTAGATCTAGCGGGGGATCAAGAGACCCAGTACTTC. The chain uses TRBV10-2 and TRBJ2-5, with 10 bases fitting TRBD2. Germline loops: CDR1 WSHSY, CDR2 SAAADI. This CDR3 is built from 17 residues. J gave up 2 bases and V 1 base, and 7 bases lay outside the gene matches.

As DNA, the CDR3 is TGCGCCAGCAGCCAAGATCGTAGCGTCCAAGAGACCCAGTACTTC. As protein: CASSQDRSVQETQYF. The rearrangement uses TRBV4-1 and TRBJ2-5; tentative D call: TRBD2 (5 bases). There are 15 residues in the CDR3. Trimming stripped 0 bases from V and 1 base from J, with 9 bases between. Germline V gene data show CDR1 as MGHRA and CDR2 as YSYEKL.

This clone occurred a few times. The chain combines TRBV10-3 with TRBJ2-3; 7 bases fit TRBD1. J was trimmed by 1 base and V by 5 bases; bases with no gene match: 3. Germline CDR1 ENHRY, CDR2 SYGVKD. The CDR3 spans 14 residues. CDR3 sequence: CAISSGTGTDTQYF. Written as DNA, the CDR3 is TGTGCCATCAGTTCCGGGACAGGCACAGATACGCAGTATTTT.

This chain connects TRBV15 to TRBJ2-7, with TRBD2 as a possible D gene (5 bases). The CDR3 contains 14 residues. Trimming pared 4 bases from V and 1 base from J, leaving 11 bases between. Germline lookup yields CDR1 LNHNV and CDR2 YYDKDF (reference sequence). The CDR3 loop reads CATSMRASSYEQYF. The DNA for the CDR3 is TGTGCCACCAGCATGAGGGCCTCATCCTACGAGCAGTACTTC.

The chain combines TRBV5-5 with TRBJ1-2; D gene ambiguous. V was cut by 1 base and J by 4 bases, with 17 bases left in between. Per germline, CDR1 SGHKS and CDR2 YYEKEE (reference sequence). This CDR3 has 16 amino acids. CDR3 bases: TGTGCCAGCAGCTTGAGCTCTGACGGAGGGATCTATGGCTACACCTTC. This codes for CASSLSSDGGIYGYTF. The full variable domain, completed using reference TRBV5-5 and TRBJ1-2, is DAGVTQSPTHLIKTRGQQVTLRCSPISGHKSVSWYQQVLGQGPQFIFQYYEKEERGRGNFPDRFSARQFPNYSSELNVNALLLGDSALYLCASSLSSDGGIYGYTFGSGTRLTVV.

This clone was recorded a few times. The chain uses TRBV6-1 and TRBJ1-2, with a tentative D call TRBD1 (5 bases). Trimming pared 3 bases from V and 8 bases from J, leaving 19 bases between. The CDR3 is 15 amino acids. CDR1 and CDR2 from the germline V gene are MNHNS and SASEGT. The CDR3 DNA reads TGTGCCAGCAGTGACCTTGGGCAGGGCAGTTTCGGCTACACCTTC. This translates into CASSDLGQGSFGYTF.

As to this clone: In the same sample, other DNA sequences code for this CDR3. The J gene is TRBJ2-3, the V gene TRBV11-2; no clear D gene. The CDR3 length is 11 residues. The germline V gene has CDR1 SGHAT and CDR2 FQNNGV. Trimming left V 4 bases short and J 5 bases short, with 4 bases between. CDR3 sequence reads: CASSSRDTQYF. CDR3 in DNA: TGTGCCAGCAGCTCGAGAGATACGCAGTATTTT.

This clone was seen more than once but under ten times. This sample includes further DNA sequences coding for the same CDR3. This sequence joins TRBV11-2 and TRBJ2-7; TRBD1 might be the D (6 bases). CDR1 SGHAT and CDR2 FQNNGV come from the germline V gene. The CDR3 length is 15 residues. The V gene lost 1 base and the J gene lost 1 base, with 11 bases spanning the gap. In DNA form, the CDR3 reads TGTGCCAGCAGCTTAGGAGGGGGACCATCCTACGAGCAGTACTTC. As protein: CASSLGGGPSYEQYF.

This clone was detected only a few times. The genes are TRBV7-6 and TRBJ1-1, with 7 bases fitting TRBD1. The CDR3 has 14 amino acids. V trimming: 5 bases; J trimming: 1 base; junction bases outside the gene matches: 4. Germline V CDR1 and CDR2: SGHVS, FNYEAQ. In DNA form, the CDR3 reads TGTGCCAGCAGCCCCCGACAGGGGAACACTGAAGCTTTCTTT. This gives the protein CASSPRQGNTEAFF.

V is TRBV2 and J is TRBJ1-6, with TRBD1 as a possible D gene (6 bases). Germline lookup yields CDR1 SNHLY and CDR2 FYNNEI. This CDR3 has 13 residues. Trimming took off 6 bases at V and 6 bases at J, with 9 bases between the two ends. CDR3 protein: CASRDSTNSPLHF. CDR3 coding DNA: TGTGCCAGCAGGGACAGTACTAATTCACCCCTCCACTTT. The full variable domain, completed using reference TRBV2 and TRBJ1-6, is EPEVTQTPSHQVTQMGQEVILRCVPISNHLYFYWYRQILGQKVEFLVSFYNNEISEKSEIFDDQFSVERPDGSNFTLKIRSTKLEDSAMYFCASRDSTNSPLHFGNGTRLTVT.

CDR3 in amino acids: CASSFNLLRTDEAFF. In DNA form, the CDR3 reads TGTGCCAGCAGCTTTAATCTTCTTCGGACAGATGAAGCTTTCTTT. V gene TRBV7-9 combines with J gene TRBJ1-1; weak D call: TRBD1 (6 bases). The germline gives CDR1 SEHNR, CDR2 FQNEAQ (reference sequence). The CDR3 covers 15 residues. Trimming stripped 3 bases from V and 7 bases from J, with 18 bases between.

This clone was found a few times. This chain connects TRBV29-1 to TRBJ2-2; 10 bases are a match to TRBD1. After removal of 6 bases from V and 2 bases from J, the junction contained 6 bases not matched to a gene. Germline V CDR1 and CDR2: SQVTM, ANQGSEA. The CDR3 has 15 amino acids. The CDR3 is CSVNRQGANTGELFF. DNA for the CDR3: TGCAGCGTGAATAGACAGGGGGCAAACACCGGGGAGCTGTTTTTT.

This chain links TRBV19 with TRBJ1-5; 8 bases agree with TRBD1. This CDR3 contains 17 residues. Trimming at V came to 5 bases and at J to 3 bases, leaving 12 bases not matched to a gene. The germline V gene has CDR1 LNHDA and CDR2 SQIVND (reference sequence). CDR3 sequence reads: CASSAPAGTGPNQPQHF. The CDR3 bases are TGTGCCAGTAGTGCCCCGGCCGGGACAGGTCCCAATCAGCCCCAGCATTTT.

The chain joins TRBV2 to TRBJ2-6; D perhaps matches TRBD1 (6 bases). There are 16 residues in the CDR3. The V end lost 10 bases, the J end lost 0 bases, and 16 bases lay between the germline ends. The germline CDR1 and CDR2 sequences are SNHLY and FYNNEI. The CDR3 bases are TGTGCCACCCGACAGGAACAAGGCTCTGGGGCCAACGTCCTGACTTTC. As protein: CATRQEQGSGANVLTF.

This clone has only a few counts. The V gene is TRBV9, the J gene TRBJ1-2; D uncertain. Trimming removed 3 bases at V and 5 bases at J, with 5 bases between. The CDR3 sequence is 11 residues long. Germline loops: CDR1 SGDLS, CDR2 YYNGEE. CDR3 amino acids: CASSDGYGYTF. The DNA for the CDR3 is TGTGCCAGCAGCGACGGGTATGGCTACACCTTC.

On this clone: Germline and junction disagree at one end, which may indicate a read error. The chain recombines TRBV5-1 with TRBJ1-3, with a possible D match to TRBD1 (6 bases). Germline CDR1 and CDR2: SGHRS and YFSETQ. The CDR3 loop spans 12 amino acids. The CDR3 spells CASSFNTGQKTF. The CDR3 DNA reads as TGCGCCAGCAGCTTTAATACAGGGCAGAAAACTTTT. Combining the CDR3 with reference TRBV5-1 and TRBJ1-3 gives the whole variable domain KAGVTQTPRYLIKTRGQQVTLSCSPISGHRSVSWYQQTPGQGLQFLFEYFSETQRNKGNFPGRFSGRQFSNSRSEMNVSTLELGDSALYLCASSFNTGQKTFGEGSWLTVV.

This clone turned up a few times. The V call is TRBV10-3, the J call TRBJ1-1; D unclear. CDR3 length: 14 residues. The germline CDR1 and CDR2 sequences are ENHRY and SYGVKD. V was clipped by 6 bases and J by 0 bases, with 11 bases between them. The CDR3 DNA reads as TGTGCCATCAGGGAGGAGGCTATGAACACTGAAGCTTTCTTT. This sequence encodes CAIREEAMNTEAFF.

The V gene is TRBV5-1, the J gene TRBJ2-7; perhaps TRBD1 as D (5 bases). Trimming took 0 bases from V and 1 from J, leaving 8 bases between them. The CDR3 extends over 14 amino acids. CDR1 and CDR2 from the germline V gene are SGHRS and YFSETQ. Written as DNA, the CDR3 is TGCGCCAGCAGCTTGGTGACAGATTCCTACGAGCAGTACTTC. Translated, it gives CASSLVTDSYEQYF.

This clone has only a few counts. The chain recombines TRBV29-1 with TRBJ2-5; 7 bases agree with TRBD1. V was clipped by 6 bases and J by 2 bases; unmatched bases: 3. The CDR3 has 12 amino acids. Germline CDR1 SQVTM, CDR2 ANQGSEA. CDR3 sequence (DNA): TGCAGCGTCCGGACAGGACAAGAGACCCAGTACTTC. It is translated as CSVRTGQETQYF.

The chain has TRBV7-9 and TRBJ1-2, with D maybe TRBD1 (6 bases). Trimming removed 2 bases at V and 4 bases at J, with 11 bases between. This CDR3 contains 14 residues. Per the germline V gene, CDR1 is SEHNR and CDR2 is FQNEAQ (reference sequence). The CDR3, as DNA: TGTGCCAGCAGCTTAATGGACAGTAGCTATGGCTACACCTTC. It encodes CASSLMDSSYGYTF. The full variable domain, completed using reference TRBV7-9 and TRBJ1-2, is DTGVSQNPRHKITKRGQNVTFRCDPISEHNRLYWYRQTLGQGPEFLTYFQNEAQLEKSRLLSDRFSAERPKGSFSTLEIQRTEQGDSAMYLCASSLMDSSYGYTFGSGTRLTVV.

The chain combines TRBV7-9 with TRBJ2-1; 11 nucleotides match TRBD2. CDR3 length equals 15 residues. Germline CDR1 reads SEHNR; CDR2 reads FQNEAQ (reference sequence). V dropped 3 bases and J dropped 3; count of bases not matched to a gene: 1. The CDR3 is CASSFSGGDYNEQFF. The DNA of the CDR3 is TGTGCCAGCAGCTTTAGCGGGGGGGACTACAATGAGCAGTTCTTC.